This T cell receptor beta chain appears in the sequencing data of a study of cytomegalovirus exposure and HLA in healthy donors. Data came from immunoSEQ multiplex PCR; TCRdb stores just in-frame clones and leaves some out. The sample lists around 50,000 clones, over 90% seen once, with under 7% in the top ten. With V trimmed by 3 bases and J by 8 bases, 10 bases remained unmatched. CDR1 and CDR2 from the germline V gene are SEHNR and FQNEAQ (reference sequence). The CDR3 runs 15 residues. The sequenced sample was PBMCs. The chain is built from TRBV7-9 and TRBJ1-1, with TRBD1 matching over 9 bases. This receptor was obtained from a woman aged 18 to 35 in good health and CMV-seronegative. CDR3 DNA: TGTGCCAGCAGCTTCTCCCGGGACAGGGCGCCCGAAGCTTTCTTT. This encodes CASSFSRDRAPEAFF. The variable domain in full, with the rest retrieved from reference TRBV7-9 and TRBJ1-1, is DTGVSQNPRHKITKRGQNVTFRCDPISEHNRLYWYRQTLGQGPEFLTYFQNEAQLEKSRLLSDRFSAERPKGSFSTLEIQRTEQGDSAMYLCASSFSRDRAPEAFFGQGTRLTVV.